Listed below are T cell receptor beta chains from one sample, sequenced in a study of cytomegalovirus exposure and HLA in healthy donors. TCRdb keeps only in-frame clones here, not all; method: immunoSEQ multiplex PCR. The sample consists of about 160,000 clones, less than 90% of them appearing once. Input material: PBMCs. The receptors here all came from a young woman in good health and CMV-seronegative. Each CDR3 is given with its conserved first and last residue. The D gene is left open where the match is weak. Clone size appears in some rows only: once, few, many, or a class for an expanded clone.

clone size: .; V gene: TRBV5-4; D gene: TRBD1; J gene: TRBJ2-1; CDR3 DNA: TGTGCCAGCAGCCCCTTCACAGGGGGCGGCGGTGAGCAGTTCTTC; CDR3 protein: CASSPFTGGGGEQFF
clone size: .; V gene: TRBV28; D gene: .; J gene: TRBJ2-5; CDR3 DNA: TGTGCCAGCAGTCGGGAGACCCAGTACTTC; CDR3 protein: CASSRETQYF
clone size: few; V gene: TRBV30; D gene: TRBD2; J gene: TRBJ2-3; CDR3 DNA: TGTGCCTGGTCCGGGAGGATGCACACAGATACGCAGTATTTT; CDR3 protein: CAWSGRMHTDTQYF
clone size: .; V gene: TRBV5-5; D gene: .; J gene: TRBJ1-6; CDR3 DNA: TGTGCCAGCAGCTTGGTGTCGGGGGGGTTTCAAAATTCACCCCTCCACTTT; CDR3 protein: CASSLVSGGFQNSPLHF
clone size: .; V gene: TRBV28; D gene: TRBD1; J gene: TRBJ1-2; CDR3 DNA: TGTGCCAGCAGTGCACCTAGACAGGGCATAAGGGGCTACACCTTC; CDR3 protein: CASSAPRQGIRGYTF
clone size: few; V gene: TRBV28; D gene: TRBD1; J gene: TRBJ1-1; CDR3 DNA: TGTGCCAGCAGTAACAGGGGGTCGATTGAAGCTTTCTTT; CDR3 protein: CASSNRGSIEAFF
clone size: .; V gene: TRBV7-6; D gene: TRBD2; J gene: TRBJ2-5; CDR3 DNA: TGTGCCAGCAGCCGCGGGACTAGCGGTTCCCAGGGAGAGACCCAGTACTTC; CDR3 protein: CASSRGTSGSQGETQYF
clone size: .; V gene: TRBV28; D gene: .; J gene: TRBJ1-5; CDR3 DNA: TGTGCCAGCAGTTTAGATCAGGCAAGTAATCAGCCCCAGCATTTT; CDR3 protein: CASSLDQASNQPQHF
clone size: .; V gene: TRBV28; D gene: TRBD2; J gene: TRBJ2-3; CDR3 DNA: TGTGCCAGCAGAGAGACGGGGGGGGTGTGGTATTTT; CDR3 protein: CASRETGGVWYF
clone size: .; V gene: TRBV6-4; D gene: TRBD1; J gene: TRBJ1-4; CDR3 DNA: TGTGCCAGCAGTACCGACAGGGTTAAACTGTTTTTT; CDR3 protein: CASSTDRVKLFF
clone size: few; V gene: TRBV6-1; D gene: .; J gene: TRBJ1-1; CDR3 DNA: TGTGCCAGCAGTGAAACTGGTACAGGGGAAGCTTTCTTT; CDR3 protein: CASSETGTGEAFF
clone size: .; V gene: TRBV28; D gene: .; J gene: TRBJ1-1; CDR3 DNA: TGTGCCAGCAGTTTTCCATGGAGGCGACAGGCGACTGAAGCTTTCTTT; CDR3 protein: CASSFPWRRQATEAFF
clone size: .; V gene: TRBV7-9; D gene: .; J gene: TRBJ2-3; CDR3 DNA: TGTGCCAGCAGCTTAGGTACGGGGACAGATACGCAGTATTTT; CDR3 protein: CASSLGTGTDTQYF
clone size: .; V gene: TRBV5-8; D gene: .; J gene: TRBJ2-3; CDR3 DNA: TGTGCCAGCAGCTTATGGACTGACACAGATACGCAGTATTTT; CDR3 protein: CASSLWTDTDTQYF
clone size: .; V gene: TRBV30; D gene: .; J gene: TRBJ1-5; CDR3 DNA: TGTGCCTGGAGTGTAGGGGGTTTAAGCAATCAGCCCCAGCATTTT; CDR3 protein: CAWSVGGLSNQPQHF
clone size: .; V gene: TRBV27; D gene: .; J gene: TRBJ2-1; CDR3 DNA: TGTGCCAGCAGTTTAGGAGGCACCTATAACCCAATCGGGCAGTTCTTC; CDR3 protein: CASSLGGTYNPIGQFF
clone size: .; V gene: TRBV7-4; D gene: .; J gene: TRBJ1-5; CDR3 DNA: TGTGCCAGCAGCTGGCGGACATGGTACGGACGGCCCCAGCATTTT; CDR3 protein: CASSWRTWYGRPQHF
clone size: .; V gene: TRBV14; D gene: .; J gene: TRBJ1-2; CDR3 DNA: TGTGCCAGCAGTCCCAGTCAGGGCATCGGCTACACCTTC; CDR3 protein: CASSPSQGIGYTF
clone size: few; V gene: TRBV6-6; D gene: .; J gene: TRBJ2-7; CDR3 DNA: TGTGCCAGCAGTCAGGCAAACTACGAGCAGTACTTC; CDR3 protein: CASSQANYEQYF
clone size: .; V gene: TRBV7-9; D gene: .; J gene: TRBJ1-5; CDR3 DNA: TGTTCCAGCAGCCCCGGAGGTACGAGCAATCAGCCCCAGCATTTT; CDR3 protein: CSSSPGGTSNQPQHF
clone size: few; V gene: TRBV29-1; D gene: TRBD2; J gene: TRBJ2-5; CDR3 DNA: TGCAGCGTGCCACTAGCGGGGGTGGGGTCCCAGTACTTC; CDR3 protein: CSVPLAGVGSQYF
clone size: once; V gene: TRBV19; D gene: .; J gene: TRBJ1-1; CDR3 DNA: TGTGCCAGTAGTACCCATCTGAACACTGAAGCTTTCTTT; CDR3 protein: CASSTHLNTEAFF
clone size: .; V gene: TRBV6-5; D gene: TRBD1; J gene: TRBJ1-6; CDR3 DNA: TGTGCCAGCAGTTCTACAGGGGTGCGCTCACCCCTCCACTTT; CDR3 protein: CASSSTGVRSPLHF
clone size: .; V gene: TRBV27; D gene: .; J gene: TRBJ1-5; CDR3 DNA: TGTGCCAGCAGCACCTTGACAGGTGGTCAGCCCCAGCATTTT; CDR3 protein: CASSTLTGGQPQHF
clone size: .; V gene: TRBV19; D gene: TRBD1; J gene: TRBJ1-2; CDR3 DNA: TGTGCCAGTACCGACCCCGACAGGGGTGGGGGCTACACCTTC; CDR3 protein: CASTDPDRGGGYTF
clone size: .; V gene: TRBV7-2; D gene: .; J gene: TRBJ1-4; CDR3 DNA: TGTGCCAGCAGCTCCGTTGCAACTAATGAAAAACTGTTTTTT; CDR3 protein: CASSSVATNEKLFF
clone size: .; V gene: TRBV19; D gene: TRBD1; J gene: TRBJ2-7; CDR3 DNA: TGTGCCAGTAGTGGAGGGACAGGCCTACTCTACGAGCAGTACTTC; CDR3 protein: CASSGGTGLLYEQYF
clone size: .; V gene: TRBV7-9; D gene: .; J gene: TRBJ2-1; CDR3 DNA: TGTGCCAGCAGCTTGTCCGGGAACGGCGAGCAGTTCTTC; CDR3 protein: CASSLSGNGEQFF
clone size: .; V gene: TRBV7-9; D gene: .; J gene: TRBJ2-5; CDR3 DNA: TGTGCCAGCAGCTCTTATCAACAGATACAAGAGACCCAGTACTTC; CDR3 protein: CASSSYQQIQETQYF
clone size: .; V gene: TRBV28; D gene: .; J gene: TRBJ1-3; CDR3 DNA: TGTGCCCTCCGGGGGGGAGGAAACACCATATATTTT; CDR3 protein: CALRGGGNTIYF
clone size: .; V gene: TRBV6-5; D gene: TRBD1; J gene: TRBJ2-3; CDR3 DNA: TGTGCCAGCAGTTACCAGGCAGGGGGCCCTACAGATACGCAGTATTTT; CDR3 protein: CASSYQAGGPTDTQYF
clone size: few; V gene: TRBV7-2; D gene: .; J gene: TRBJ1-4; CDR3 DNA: TGTGCCAGCAGCTTAGGGGGAGTAGGGGAAAAACTGTTTTTT; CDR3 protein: CASSLGGVGEKLFF
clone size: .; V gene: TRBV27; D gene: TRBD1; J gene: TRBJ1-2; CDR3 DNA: TGTGCCAGCAGTTTCTCGGGACAGGGGGGTCCCTATGGCTACACCTTC; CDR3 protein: CASSFSGQGGPYGYTF
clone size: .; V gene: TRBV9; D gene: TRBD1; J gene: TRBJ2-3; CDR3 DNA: TGTGCCAGCAGCTCCAAACAGGGGGCCAACACAGATACGCAGTATTTT; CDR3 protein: CASSSKQGANTDTQYF
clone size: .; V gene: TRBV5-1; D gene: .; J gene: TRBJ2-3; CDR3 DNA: TGCGCCAGCACTCACGGAGAAGGCACAGATACGCAGTATTTT; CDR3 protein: CASTHGEGTDTQYF
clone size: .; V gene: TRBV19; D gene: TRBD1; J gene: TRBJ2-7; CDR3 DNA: TGTGCCAGTAGTATGTTTGGGGACAGCTCCTACGAGCAGTACTTC; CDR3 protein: CASSMFGDSSYEQYF
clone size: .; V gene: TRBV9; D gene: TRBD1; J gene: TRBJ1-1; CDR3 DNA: TGTGCCAGCAGCCTCAATACAGGGGGTCCTGAAGCTTTCTTT; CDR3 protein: CASSLNTGGPEAFF